This T cell receptor (beta chain) was sequenced in a study of blood T cell repertoires in COVID-19. Study as a whole: The United States, Italy and Spain were the sources of the acute and convalescent COVID-19 samples. The analysed material was cDNA or gDNA that came from T cells, B-cell-depleted T cells, or PBMCs.

CDR1 is SGHRS, CDR2 YFSETQ, per germline. With V trimmed by 3 bases and J by 3 bases, 4 bases remained unmatched. The CDR3 is made up of 15 amino acids. In the study's own analysis: By means of reference gene primer amplification, nucleated cell counts were estimated. Data came from immunoSEQ multiplex PCR; TCRdb stores just in-frame clones and leaves some out. The V and J calls and the clone size are those of that table, but D and trimming were determined from the DNA. Of 300,000 to 450,000 clones listed, over 85% are singletons. Those enrolled in Seattle joined during active infection and were followed longitudinally afterward. This clone was seen a few times.

Sequencing was performed on peripheral blood. The gene calls are TRBV5-1 and TRBJ2-3; 10 bases agree with TRBD1. The origin of this receptor is a woman in her sixties with COVID-19, enrolled during active disease. The CDR3 coding sequence is TGCGCCAGCAGCTACCGGGACAGGGGTACAGATACGCAGTATTTT. Its protein is CASSYRDRGTDTQYF. The entire variable domain, with the rest obtained from reference TRBV5-1 and TRBJ2-3, is as follows: KAGVTQTPRYLIKTRGQQVTLSCSPISGHRSVSWYQQTPGQGLQFLFEYFSETQRNKGNFPGRFSGRQFSNSRSEMNVSTLELGDSALYLCASSYRDRGTDTQYFGPGTRLTVL.